This T cell receptor (beta chain) was identified in a study of shared clonotypes between healthy human individuals. In the source study's methods: In the immunoSEQ data, sequences were junction-only and lacked quality scores, so filtering differed. Profiled with immunoSEQ multiplex PCR; TCRdb holds only in-frame clones, not every one. V, J and clone size were drawn from that table, and D and trimming were deduced from the DNA. Of 90,000 to 120,000 clones listed, 55% to 70% were seen once; the top ten hold approximately 23%. This CDR3 has 17 residues. V shed 9 bases, J shed 5 bases, and the junction held 16 bases outside the gene matches. The germline V gene encodes CDR1 ENHRY and CDR2 SYGVKD. As regards this clone: As yet, its antigen is unknown.

Overall study findings and caveats: Generally, naive subsets (rather than memory subsets) showed larger estimated richness.

The receptor was isolated from a woman aged 30 to 39 in good health. This rearrangement joins TRBV10-3 to TRBJ2-7, with TRBD2 matching over 13 bases. Material: memory CD8+ T cells sorted from blood. Described subset: CD45RO+ cells pooled with CCR7-negative TemRA cells. DNA of the CDR3: TGTGCCATGTCCGGACTAGCGGGAGACGGCCGTTGGCACGAGCAGTACTTC. Translation gives CAMSGLAGDGRWHEQYF.